Listed here are 20 T cell receptor beta chains from one sample, sequenced in a study of T cell responses to AZD1222 COVID-19 vaccine. The table came from immunoSEQ multiplex PCR; TCRdb's copy has only in-frame clones and leaves some out. The sample has 85,000 to 120,000 clones, about 90% seen once; the top ten hold about 4.8%. Sequencing used peripheral blood, obtained on day 0 of AZD1222 vaccination. These receptors were collected from an adult in good health.

CDR3 region: CASSAGQYYGYTF. The CDR3 DNA is TGTGCCAGCAGCGCGGGACAGTACTATGGCTACACCTTC. This chain uses TRBV25-1 with TRBJ1-2; TRBD1 aligns across 7 bases. Germline CDR1 MGHDK, CDR2 SYGVNS. V dropped 6 bases and J dropped 3; count of bases not matched to a gene: 4. The CDR3 sequence is 13 residues long.

This chain uses TRBV6-1 with TRBJ1-1; TRBD1 matches at 8 bases. There are 14 residues in the CDR3. Germline V gives CDR1 MNHNS, CDR2 SASEGT. V was clipped by 3 bases and J by 5 bases; unmatched bases: 5. Written as DNA, the CDR3 is TGTGCCAGCAGTGAGGACAGGGAGGGAACTGAAGCTTTCTTT. Protein: CASSEDREGTEAFF.

In its sample, this clone was seen once. The chain recombines TRBV5-6 with TRBJ2-7; TRBD1 matches 10 bases. This CDR3 spans 14 amino acids. CDR1 and CDR2 from the germline V gene are SGHDT and YYEEEE. Unmatched junction bases numbered 1, after V lost 0 bases and J lost 4 bases. This CDR3 is CASSLGQGAYEQYF. The CDR3 DNA follows: TGTGCCAGCAGCTTGGGACAGGGGGCATACGAGCAGTACTTC.

The rearrangement joins TRBV19 to TRBJ2-5; D not resolved. This CDR3 comprises 13 residues. V lost 7 bases and J lost 3, with 12 bases in between. The V gene's germline CDR1 is LNHDA and CDR2 SQIVND (reference sequence). CDR3 sequence: CASKGRNEETQYF. The CDR3 DNA follows: TGTGCCAGTAAAGGGCGAAACGAAGAGACCCAGTACTTC.

The J gene is TRBJ2-7, the V gene TRBV7-3; D is unresolved. The CDR3 has 15 amino acids. V lost 5 bases to trimming and J lost 2 bases, with 16 bases between them. Germline V gene data show CDR1 as SGHTA and CDR2 as FQGTGA. CDR3 residues: CASSLRDFKPYEQYF. The CDR3 coding sequence is TGTGCCAGCAGCCTAAGAGATTTTAAACCCTACGAGCAGTACTTC.

The rearrangement uses TRBV25-1 and TRBJ1-2; D is undetermined. Germline V gene lookup returns CDR1 MGHDK and CDR2 SYGVNS. There are 12 residues in the CDR3. V lost 4 bases and J 4 bases, leaving 7 bases between the germline ends. CDR3 DNA sequence: TGTGCCAGCAGTGGGAACGGCTATGGCTACACCTTC. Translating it yields CASSGNGYGYTF.

The chain recombines TRBV27 with TRBJ1-5, with D perhaps matching TRBD1 (5 bases). V was shortened by 3 bases and J by 6 bases, with 15 bases between the two germline ends. CDR3 length equals 15 residues. Per the germline V gene, CDR1 is MNHEY and CDR2 is SMNVEV (reference sequence). The CDR3 region is CASSLRSEGSQPQHF. CDR3 sequence (DNA): TGTGCCAGCAGTTTGAGGAGTGAGGGGAGTCAGCCCCAGCATTTT.

The rearrangement joins TRBV4-1 to TRBJ2-2, with 11 bases matching TRBD1. The CDR3 consists of 18 residues. CDR1 and CDR2 (germline): MGHRA, YSYEKL. The junction had 12 bases not matched to a gene; V was cut back by 4 bases and J by 5 bases. The CDR3 nucleotides are TGCGCCAGCAGCCTTTGGGCCGGGACAGGGGGTCCGACCGGGGAGCTGTTTTTT. Its protein is CASSLWAGTGGPTGELFF.

V and J are TRBV6-4 and TRBJ2-6; D may be TRBD1 (7 bases). This CDR3 is 17 amino acids long. Trimming cost V 2 bases and J 1 base, with 12 bases left between them. Germline loops: CDR1 MRHNA, CDR2 SNTAGT. The CDR3 loop reads CASSDAQGTSGANVLTF. The CDR3, as DNA: TGTGCCAGCAGTGACGCACAGGGGACTTCTGGGGCCAACGTCCTGACTTTC.

The chain employs TRBV2 and TRBJ2-3, with 9 bases fitting TRBD2. The CDR3 spans 15 residues. In germline, CDR1 is SNHLY, CDR2 FYNNEI. V lost 3 bases and J lost 3; bases outside the gene matches: 4. CDR3 nucleotides: TGTGCCAGCAGTGAGGCGGGAGGGCCAACAGATACGCAGTATTTT. Translated: CASSEAGGPTDTQYF.

This chain uses TRBV4-3 with TRBJ2-1, with TRBD2 matching 7 bases. The V segment lost 1 base and the J segment 3 bases; nucleotides outside the gene matches: 6. This CDR3 has 16 amino acids. Germline V gene lookup returns CDR1 LGHNA and CDR2 YSLEER. The CDR3: CASSQGLADYYNEQFF. In DNA form, the CDR3 reads TGCGCCAGCAGCCAAGGGCTAGCGGACTACTACAATGAGCAGTTCTTC.

This rearrangement joins TRBV19 to TRBJ2-3; the D is unclear. The CDR3 contains 16 residues. V lost 8 bases and J lost 2, with 20 bases in between. The germline CDR1 and CDR2 sequences are LNHDA and SQIVND (reference sequence). CDR3 in amino acids: CASARRSGLYTDTQYF. CDR3 nucleotide sequence: TGTGCCAGTGCAAGGCGGAGTGGGCTTTACACAGATACGCAGTATTTT. Looking up the rest from reference TRBV19 and TRBJ2-3 gives the full variable domain: DGGITQSPKYLFRKEGQNVTLSCEQNLNHDAMYWYRQDPGQGLRLIYYSQIVNDFQKGDIAEGYSVSREKKESFPLTVTSAQKNPTAFYLCASARRSGLYTDTQYFGPGTRLTVL.

V gene TRBV24-1 combines with J gene TRBJ2-3; D may be TRBD1 or TRBD2 (5 bases each). Trimming left V 3 bases short and J 2 bases short, with 14 bases between. The germline V gene has CDR1 KGHDR and CDR2 SFDVKD. The CDR3 runs to 16 residues. The CDR3 DNA sequence: TGTGCCACCAGTGATCAGAGGGGAGCCGACACAGATACGCAGTATTTT. It is translated as CATSDQRGADTDTQYF.

The chain is built from TRBV5-1 and TRBJ2-2; D call uncertain. The CDR3 length is 16 residues. CDR1 SGHRS and CDR2 YFSETQ come from the germline V gene. Trimming cost V 2 bases and J 3 bases, with 14 bases left between them. CDR3 in amino acids: CASSLPVLGDTGELFF. CDR3 coding DNA: TGCGCCAGCAGCTTACCGGTCCTTGGGGACACCGGGGAGCTGTTTTTT.

The chain links TRBV5-6 to TRBJ1-1, with TRBD1 matching over 7 bases. V gave up 2 bases and J gave up 7 bases; unmatched junction bases: 5. CDR3 size: 13 residues. CDR1 SGHDT and CDR2 YYEEEE come from the germline V gene. CDR3 nucleotides: TGTGCCAGCAGCTTTCACAGGGGCGGTGAAGCTTTCTTT. The encoded protein is CASSFHRGGEAFF.

The chain employs TRBV4-3 and TRBJ2-2, with TRBD2 as a possible D gene (5 bases). Germline V gene data show CDR1 as LGHNA and CDR2 as YSLEER. Trimming cost V 4 bases and J 7 bases, with 7 bases left between them. This CDR3 region has 12 residues. In DNA form, the CDR3 reads TGCGCCAGCAGCCGGGAGTTCGGGGAGCTGTTTTTT. It yields the protein CASSREFGELFF.

This clone has just one count. This sequence joins TRBV7-9 and TRBJ1-6; 10 bases align to TRBD1. Losses at the gene ends were 6 bases for V and 9 bases for J; bases not matched to a gene: 5. Germline-derived CDR1 and CDR2 are SEHNR and FQNEAQ (reference sequence). The CDR3 has 14 residues. In DNA form, the CDR3 reads TGTGCCAGCAGTGGACAGGGGGAGGGTTCACCCCTCCACTTT. This gives the protein CASSGQGEGSPLHF.

This chain joins TRBV3-1 (or the pseudogene TRBV3-2) and TRBJ2-7; D remains ambiguous. The CDR3 sequence is 13 residues long. Germline V gene data show CDR1 as LGHDT and CDR2 as YNNKEL (reference sequence). Between the trimmed V and J ends, which lost 6 bases and 6 bases, there was a span of 15 bases. In DNA, the CDR3 is TGTGCCAGCAGTCGAGAACCCGTGGGCGAGCAGTACTTC. It encodes CASSREPVGEQYF.

V and J are TRBV28 and TRBJ1-1; D is ambiguous. In germline, CDR1 is MDHEN, CDR2 SYDVKM. Trimming took off 3 bases at V and 5 bases at J, with 16 bases between the two ends. The CDR3 consists of 15 residues. CDR3 sequence: CASSFRATGGTEAFF. CDR3 DNA sequence: TGTGCCAGCAGTTTTCGGGCAACTGGAGGGACTGAAGCTTTCTTT.

V usage is TRBV2 and J usage is TRBJ1-2; D is ambiguous. This CDR3 has 14 amino acids. Per germline, CDR1 SNHLY and CDR2 FYNNEI. The V and J ends lost 4 bases and 8 bases respectively, with 17 bases between them. The CDR3 nucleotides are TGTGCCAGCAGTGTTGGTGTGGGGAGGGAGGGCTACACCTTC. It is translated as CASSVGVGREGYTF. Complete variable domain (other parts from reference TRBV2 and TRBJ1-2): EPEVTQTPSHQVTQMGQEVILRCVPISNHLYFYWYRQILGQKVEFLVSFYNNEISEKSEIFDDQFSVERPDGSNFTLKIRSTKLEDSAMYFCASSVGVGREGYTFGSGTRLTVV.